This T cell receptor (beta chain) emerged from a study of technical replicates of blood from several donors. TCRdb keeps only in-frame clones here, not all; method: immunoSEQ multiplex PCR. The table lists more than 90,000 clones, 96% of them singletons. The CDR3 has 15 residues. Germline loops: CDR1 SNHLY, CDR2 FYNNEI. J was trimmed by 6 bases and V by 3 bases; bases with no gene match: 7. This chain joins TRBV2 and TRBJ2-5; 10 bases align to TRBD1. Sequenced sample: T cells isolated from PBMCs. The clonotype comes from a human donor in good health. The CDR3 region is CASSDSGTGAQTQYF. The CDR3 bases are TGTGCCAGCAGTGACTCCGGGACAGGGGCACAGACCCAGTACTTC.